This TCR beta chain was obtained from a study of T cell changes during pregnancy in multiple sclerosis. The CDR3 consists of 15 residues. The germline gives CDR1 SGHRS, CDR2 YFSETQ. Between the trimmed V and J ends, which lost 6 bases and 5 bases, there was a span of 17 bases. TCRdb's copy holds only in-frame clones and misses some; the assay was immunoSEQ multiplex PCR. The sample lists some 100,000 clones, about 90% occurring once. The sequencing used peripheral blood, collected in the second trimester of pregnancy. The source is a female donor with multiple sclerosis, enrolled in a pregnancy study. The V and J genes are TRBV5-1 and TRBJ2-2, with D possibly being TRBD2 (5 bases). CDR3 sequence (DNA): TGCGCCAGCATTACGAGTGCCCCGGGGACCGGGGAGCTGTTTTTT. This codes for CASITSAPGTGELFF.